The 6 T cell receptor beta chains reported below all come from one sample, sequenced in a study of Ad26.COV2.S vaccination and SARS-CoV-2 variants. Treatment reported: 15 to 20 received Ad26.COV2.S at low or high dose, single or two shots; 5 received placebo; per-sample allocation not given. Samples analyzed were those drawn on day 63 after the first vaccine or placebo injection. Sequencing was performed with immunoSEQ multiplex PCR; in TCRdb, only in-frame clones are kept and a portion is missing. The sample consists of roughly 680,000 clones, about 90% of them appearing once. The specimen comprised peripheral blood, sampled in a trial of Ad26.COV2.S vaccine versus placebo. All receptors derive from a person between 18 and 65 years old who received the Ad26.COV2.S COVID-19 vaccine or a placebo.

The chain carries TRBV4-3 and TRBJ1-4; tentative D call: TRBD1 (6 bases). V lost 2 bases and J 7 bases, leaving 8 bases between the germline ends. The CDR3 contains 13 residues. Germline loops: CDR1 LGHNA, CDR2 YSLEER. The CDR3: CASSQQGSEKLFF. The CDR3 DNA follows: TGCGCCAGCAGCCAACAGGGGAGTGAAAAACTGTTTTTT.

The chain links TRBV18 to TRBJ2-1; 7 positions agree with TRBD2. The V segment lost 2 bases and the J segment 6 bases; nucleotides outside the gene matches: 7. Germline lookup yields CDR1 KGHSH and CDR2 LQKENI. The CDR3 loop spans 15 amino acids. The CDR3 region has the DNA TGTGCCAGCTCACCAAATACGGGAGGTGGCAATGAGCAGTTCTTC. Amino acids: CASSPNTGGGNEQFF.

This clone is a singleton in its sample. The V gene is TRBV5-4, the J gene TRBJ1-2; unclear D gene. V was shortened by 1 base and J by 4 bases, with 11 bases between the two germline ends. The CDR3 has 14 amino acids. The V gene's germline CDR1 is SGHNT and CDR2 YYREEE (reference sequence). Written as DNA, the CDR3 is TGTGCCAGCAGCTTGACGGGTCTCGGCTATGGCTACACCTTC. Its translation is CASSLTGLGYGYTF. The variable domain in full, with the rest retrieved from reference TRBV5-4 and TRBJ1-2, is ETGVTQSPTHLIKTRGQQVTLRCSSQSGHNTVSWYQQALGQGPQFIFQYYREEENGRGNFPPRFSGLQFPNYSSELNVNALELDDSALYLCASSLTGLGYGYTFGSGTRLTVV.

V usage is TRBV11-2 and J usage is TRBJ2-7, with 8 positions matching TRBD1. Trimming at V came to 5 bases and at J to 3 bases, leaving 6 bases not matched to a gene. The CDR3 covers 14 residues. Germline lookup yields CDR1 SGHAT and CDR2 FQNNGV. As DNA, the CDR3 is TGTGCCAGCAGCGTAGCCGGGACAGGCTACGAGCAGTACTTC. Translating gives CASSVAGTGYEQYF.

The CDR3 spells CASSQPGGTPDEQYF. CDR3 DNA: TGTGCCAGCAGCCAACCCGGGGGGACCCCCGACGAGCAGTACTTC. The chain uses TRBV3-1 (or the pseudogene TRBV3-2) and TRBJ2-7; the match to TRBD2 covers 7 bases. The CDR3 covers 15 residues. Germline-derived CDR1 and CDR2 are LGHDT and YNNKEL (reference sequence). V lost 2 bases and J lost 5; bases outside the gene matches: 9.

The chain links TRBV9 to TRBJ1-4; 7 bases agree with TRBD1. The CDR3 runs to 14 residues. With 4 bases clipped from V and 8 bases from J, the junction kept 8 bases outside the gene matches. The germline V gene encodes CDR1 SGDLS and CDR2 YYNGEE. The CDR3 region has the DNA TGTGCCAGCAGCACAGAGACAGGGCGAGAAAAACTGTTTTTT. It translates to CASSTETGREKLFF.